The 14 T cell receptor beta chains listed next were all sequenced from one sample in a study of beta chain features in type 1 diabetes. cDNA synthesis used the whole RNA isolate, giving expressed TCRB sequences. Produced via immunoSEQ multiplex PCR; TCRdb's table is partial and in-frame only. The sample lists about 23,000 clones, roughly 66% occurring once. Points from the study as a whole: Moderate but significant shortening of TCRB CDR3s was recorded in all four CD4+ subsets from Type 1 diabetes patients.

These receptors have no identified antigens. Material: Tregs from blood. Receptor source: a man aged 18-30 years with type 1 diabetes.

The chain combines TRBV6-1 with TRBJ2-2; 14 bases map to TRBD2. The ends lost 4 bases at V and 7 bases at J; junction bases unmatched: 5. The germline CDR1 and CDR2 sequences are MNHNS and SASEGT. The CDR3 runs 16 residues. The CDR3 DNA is TGTGCCAGCAGTGGGGGACTAGCGGGAGTGATCGGGGAGCTGTTTTTT. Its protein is CASSGGLAGVIGELFF.

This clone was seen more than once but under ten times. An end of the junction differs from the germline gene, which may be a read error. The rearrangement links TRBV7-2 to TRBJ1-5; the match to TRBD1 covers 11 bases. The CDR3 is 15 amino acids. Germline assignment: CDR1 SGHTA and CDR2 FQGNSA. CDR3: CASSTWTGGNQPQHF. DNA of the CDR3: TGTGCCAGCAGCACCTGGACAGGGGGCAACCAGCCCCAGCATTTT.

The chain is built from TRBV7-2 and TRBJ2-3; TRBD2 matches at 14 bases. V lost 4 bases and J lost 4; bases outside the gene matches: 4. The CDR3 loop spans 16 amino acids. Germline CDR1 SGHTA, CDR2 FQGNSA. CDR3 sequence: CASSSMGLAGADTQYF. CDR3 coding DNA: TGTGCCAGCAGCTCCATGGGACTAGCGGGGGCAGATACGCAGTATTTT.

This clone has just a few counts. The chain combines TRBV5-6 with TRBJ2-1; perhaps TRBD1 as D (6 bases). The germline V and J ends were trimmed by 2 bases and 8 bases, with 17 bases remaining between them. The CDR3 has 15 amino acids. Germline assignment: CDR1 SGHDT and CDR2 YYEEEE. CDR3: CASSFGTNEGDEQFF. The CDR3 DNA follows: TGTGCCAGCAGCTTCGGGACAAATGAGGGCGATGAGCAGTTCTTC. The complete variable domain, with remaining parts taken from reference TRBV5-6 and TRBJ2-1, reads DAGVTQSPTHLIKTRGQQVTLRCSPKSGHDTVSWYQQALGQGPQFIFQYYEEEERQRGNFPDRFSGHQFPNYSSELNVNALLLGDSALYLCASSFGTNEGDEQFFGPGTRLTVL.

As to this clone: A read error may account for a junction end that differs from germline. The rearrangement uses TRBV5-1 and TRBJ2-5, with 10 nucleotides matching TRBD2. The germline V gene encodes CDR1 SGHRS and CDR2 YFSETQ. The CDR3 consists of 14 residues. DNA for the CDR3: TGCGCCACCAGCGGGGGGGCATACCAAGAGACCCAGTACTTC. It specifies CATSGGAYQETQYF.

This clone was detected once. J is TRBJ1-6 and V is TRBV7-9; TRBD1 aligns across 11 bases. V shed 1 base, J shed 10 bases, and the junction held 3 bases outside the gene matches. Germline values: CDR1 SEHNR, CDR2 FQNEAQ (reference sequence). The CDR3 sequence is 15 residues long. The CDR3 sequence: CASSLGGTGGSPLHF. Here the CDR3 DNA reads TGTGCCAGCAGCTTAGGGGGGACAGGGGGATCACCCCTCCACTTT.

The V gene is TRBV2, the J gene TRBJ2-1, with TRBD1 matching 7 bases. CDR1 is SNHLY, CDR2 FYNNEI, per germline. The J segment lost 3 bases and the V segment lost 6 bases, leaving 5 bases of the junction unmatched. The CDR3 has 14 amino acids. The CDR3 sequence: CASRGDRGYNEQFF. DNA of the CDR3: TGTGCCAGCAGGGGGGACAGAGGCTACAATGAGCAGTTCTTC.

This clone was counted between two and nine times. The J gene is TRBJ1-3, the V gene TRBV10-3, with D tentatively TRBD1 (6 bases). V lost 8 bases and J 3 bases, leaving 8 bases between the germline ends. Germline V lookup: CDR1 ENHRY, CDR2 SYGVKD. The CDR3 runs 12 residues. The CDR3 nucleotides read TGTGCCATCTCAGGGGTTGGAAACACCATATATTTT. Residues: CAISGVGNTIYF.

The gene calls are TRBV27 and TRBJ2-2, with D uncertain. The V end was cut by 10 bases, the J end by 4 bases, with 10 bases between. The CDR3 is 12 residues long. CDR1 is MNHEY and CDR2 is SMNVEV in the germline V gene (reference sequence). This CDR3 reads CATSRATGELFF. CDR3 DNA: TGTGCCACCTCCCGAGCCACCGGGGAGCTGTTTTTT.

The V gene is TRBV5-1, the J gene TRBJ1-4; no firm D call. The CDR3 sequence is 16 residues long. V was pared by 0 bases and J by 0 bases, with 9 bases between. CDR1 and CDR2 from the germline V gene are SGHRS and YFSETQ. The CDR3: CASSLAAGTTNEKLFF. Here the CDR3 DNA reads TGCGCCAGCAGCTTGGCGGCAGGAACAACTAATGAAAAACTGTTTTTT.

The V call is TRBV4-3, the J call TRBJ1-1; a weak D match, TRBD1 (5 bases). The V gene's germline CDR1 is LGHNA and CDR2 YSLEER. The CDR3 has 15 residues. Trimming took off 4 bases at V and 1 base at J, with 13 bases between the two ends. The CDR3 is CASSRATQGNTEAFF. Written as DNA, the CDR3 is TGCGCCAGCAGCCGAGCCACCCAGGGGAACACTGAAGCTTTCTTT.

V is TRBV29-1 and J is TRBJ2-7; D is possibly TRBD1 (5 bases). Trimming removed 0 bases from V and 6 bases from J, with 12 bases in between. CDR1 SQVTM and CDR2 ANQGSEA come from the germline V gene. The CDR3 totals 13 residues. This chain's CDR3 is CSVEDWTYSEQYF. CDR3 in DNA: TGCAGCGTTGAAGATTGGACATACAGCGAGCAGTACTTC.

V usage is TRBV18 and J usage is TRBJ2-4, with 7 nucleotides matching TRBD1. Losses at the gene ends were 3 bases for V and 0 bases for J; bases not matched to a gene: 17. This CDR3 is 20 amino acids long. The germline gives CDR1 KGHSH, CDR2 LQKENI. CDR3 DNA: TGTGCCAGCTCACCGAAACCGGGACAGCGACTGGAACTAGCCAAAAACATTCAGTACTTC. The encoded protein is CASSPKPGQRLELAKNIQYF.

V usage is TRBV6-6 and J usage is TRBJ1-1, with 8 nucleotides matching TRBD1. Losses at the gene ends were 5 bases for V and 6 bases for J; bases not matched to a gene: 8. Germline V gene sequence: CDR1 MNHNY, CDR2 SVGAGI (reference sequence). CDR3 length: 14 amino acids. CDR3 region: CASSQSQGAAEAFF. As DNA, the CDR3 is TGTGCCAGCAGTCAATCCCAGGGGGCCGCTGAAGCTTTCTTT.